This entry features one TCR beta chain sequence. Its cognate antigen is unknown. Mismatch with germline at one junction end may stem from a read error. This entry belongs to a study of graft-versus-host responses after intestinal transplantation. Study observations and caveats: Recipient marrow contained GvH clones, some of which appeared first in ileum or blood.

Assay used: immunoSEQ multiplex PCR; TCRdb lists only in-frame clones, some missing. This table has 85,000 to 130,000 clones, approximately 84% appearing once. This receptor was obtained from a human donor who received an intestinal transplant. Sequenced here: unstimulated CD4+ T cells sorted from spleen or lymph node cells, sampled before intestinal transplant.

CDR3 region: CASSLSRQGANTQYF. The CDR3 region has the DNA TGTGCCAGCAGTCTATCGAGACAGGGGGCCAATACGCAGTATTTT. The gene calls are TRBV27 and TRBJ2-3, with 10 bases lining up with TRBD1. Germline-derived CDR1 and CDR2 are MNHEY and SMNVEV (reference sequence). The CDR3 consists of 15 residues.